Only a few counts were recorded for the clone carrying this TCR beta chain. Antigen specificity is unknown. Only in-frame clones appear in the TCRdb table, and some are missing; sequencing was by immunoSEQ multiplex PCR. Here the sample spans more than 25,000 clones, roughly four fifths being singletons. This sample stems from a study of T cells in localized non-small cell lung cancer. General study findings and limits: Adjacent lung exhibited a median of about 50 among the 100 most abundant tumor clones.

Trimming shortened V by 3 bases and J by 0 bases, and 9 bases separated the two germline ends. CDR1 SGHAT and CDR2 FQNNGV come from the germline V gene. The CDR3 covers 16 residues. This rearrangement joins TRBV11-2 to TRBJ2-6; D gene uncertain. Material: peripheral blood, obtained before any cancer treatment. The TCR originated in a woman aged 35 to 70 with stage I lung adenocarcinoma. The CDR3: CASSLSRSSGANVLTF. The CDR3 DNA sequence: TGTGCCAGCAGCTTGAGCCGGTCCTCTGGGGCCAACGTCCTGACTTTC. Full variable domain (rest looked up from reference TRBV11-2 and TRBJ2-6): EAGVAQSPRYKIIEKRQSVAFWCNPISGHATLYWYQQILGQGPKLLIQFQNNGVVDDSQLPKDRFSAERLKGVDSTLKIQPAKLEDSAVYLCASSLSRSSGANVLTFGAGSRLTVL.